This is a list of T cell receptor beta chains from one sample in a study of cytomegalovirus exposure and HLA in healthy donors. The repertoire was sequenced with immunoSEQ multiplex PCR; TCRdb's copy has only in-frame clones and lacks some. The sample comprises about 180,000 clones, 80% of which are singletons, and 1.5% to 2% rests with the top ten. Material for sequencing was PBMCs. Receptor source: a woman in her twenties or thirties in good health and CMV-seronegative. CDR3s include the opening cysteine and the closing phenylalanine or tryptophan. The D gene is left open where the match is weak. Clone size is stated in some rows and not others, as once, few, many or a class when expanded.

CDR3: CASSATPTSVLYEQYF; DNA: TGTGCCAGCAGCGCAACTCCAACTAGCGTACTATACGAGCAGTACTTC; D: TRBD2; size: -; J: TRBJ2-7; V: TRBV9
CDR3: CASSLTTGGRTDTQYF; DNA: TGCGCCAGCAGCTTAACAACAGGGGGCAGGACAGATACGCAGTATTTT; D: TRBD1; size: -; J: TRBJ2-3; V: TRBV5-1
CDR3: CASSSWGETMNTEAFF; DNA: TGTGCCAGCTCGTCATGGGGCGAGACCATGAACACTGAAGCTTTCTTT; D: -; size: -; J: TRBJ1-1; V: TRBV18
CDR3: CASSGNRINYGYTF; DNA: TGTGCCAGTAGTGGCAACAGAATTAACTATGGCTACACCTTC; D: -; size: -; J: TRBJ1-2; V: TRBV19
CDR3: CASRAFNEQYF; DNA: TGTGCCAGCAGGGCCTTCAACGAGCAGTACTTC; D: -; size: -; J: TRBJ2-7; V: TRBV5-6
CDR3: CASSLPGLAAPSGANVLTF; DNA: TGTGCCAGCAGCTTACCGGGACTAGCGGCCCCCTCTGGGGCCAACGTCCTGACTTTC; D: TRBD2; size: -; J: TRBJ2-6; V: TRBV5-6
CDR3: CASGTGATNEKLFF; DNA: TGTGCTAGTGGTACAGGGGCAACTAATGAAAAACTGTTTTTT; D: TRBD1; size: -; J: TRBJ1-4; V: TRBV12-5
CDR3: CASSILKTSGQETQYF; DNA: TGTGCCAGTAGTATCCTCAAGACTAGCGGGCAAGAGACCCAGTACTTC; D: TRBD2; size: -; J: TRBJ2-5; V: TRBV19
CDR3: CASSYRGTENYGYTF; DNA: TGTGCCAGCAGTTACAGGGGGACGGAGAACTATGGCTACACCTTC; D: -; size: few; J: TRBJ1-2; V: TRBV6-6
CDR3: CASRREGGYGYTF; DNA: TGTGCCAGCAGGCGGGAGGGGGGCTATGGCTACACCTTC; D: -; size: once; J: TRBJ1-2; V: TRBV27
CDR3: CASSPLDRANTGELFF; DNA: TGTGCCAGCTCACCGCTCGACAGAGCGAACACCGGGGAGCTGTTTTTT; D: -; size: -; J: TRBJ2-2; V: TRBV18
CDR3: CASSYSAEVYNSPLHF; DNA: TGTGCCAGCAGTTACTCAGCCGAGGTGTATAATTCACCCCTCCACTTT; D: -; size: once; J: TRBJ1-6; V: TRBV6-6
CDR3: CAFGSGGLQETQYF; DNA: TGTGCCTTCGGAAGCGGGGGACTACAAGAGACCCAGTACTTC; D: TRBD2; size: few; J: TRBJ2-5; V: TRBV30
CDR3: CASSYLIPGTEGYTF; DNA: TGTGCCAGCAGTTACTTGATTCCCGGGACAGAAGGCTACACCTTC; D: TRBD1; size: -; J: TRBJ1-2; V: TRBV6-5
CDR3: CASSQRDRGRNQPQHF; DNA: TGCGCCAGCAGCCAGAGGGACAGGGGGCGGAATCAGCCCCAGCATTTT; D: TRBD1; size: -; J: TRBJ1-5; V: TRBV4-1
CDR3: CASSPPGQGTEQYF; DNA: TGTGCCAGCAGCCCGCCGGGACAGGGAACCGAGCAGTACTTC; D: TRBD1; size: -; J: TRBJ2-7; V: TRBV11-3
CDR3: CASGSPGTSGTLQETQYF; DNA: TGTGCTAGTGGTTCCCCCGGGACTAGCGGGACACTCCAAGAGACCCAGTACTTC; D: TRBD2; size: -; J: TRBJ2-5; V: TRBV12-5
CDR3: CASSPDSANEQFF; DNA: TGCGCCAGCAGCCCGGACAGTGCCAATGAGCAGTTCTTC; D: -; size: -; J: TRBJ2-1; V: TRBV4-3
CDR3: CASSFEGLINYEQYF; DNA: TGTGCCAGCAGCTTTGAGGGCCTTATAAACTACGAGCAGTACTTC; D: -; size: -; J: TRBJ2-7; V: TRBV7-8
CDR3: CASSFLTDTEAFF; DNA: TGTGCCAGCAGCTTTCTGACAGACACTGAAGCTTTCTTT; D: -; size: few; J: TRBJ1-1; V: TRBV5-8
CDR3: CASSFRAGLAKNIQYF; DNA: TGTGCCAGCAGCTTCCGTGCGGGCCTGGCCAAAAACATTCAGTACTTC; D: -; size: -; J: TRBJ2-4; V: TRBV5-6
CDR3: CASSERLAGEETQYF; DNA: TGTGCCAGCAGTGAAAGGCTAGCGGGGGAAGAGACCCAGTACTTC; D: TRBD2; size: once; J: TRBJ2-5; V: TRBV2
CDR3: CASSLILPSYEQYF; DNA: TGTGCCAGCAGCTTGATCCTTCCCTCCTACGAGCAGTACTTC; D: -; size: -; J: TRBJ2-7; V: TRBV5-5
CDR3: CASSFGRRSGELFF; DNA: TGTGCCAGCAGCTTTGGGCGGAGGTCTGGGGAGCTGTTTTTT; D: -; size: -; J: TRBJ2-2; V: TRBV5-4
CDR3: CASSQDRPSFEAFF; DNA: TGCGCCAGCAGCCAAGATCGTCCTTCCTTTGAAGCTTTCTTT; D: -; size: once; J: TRBJ1-1; V: TRBV4-3
CDR3: CASSPGVAQETQYF; DNA: TGTGCCAGCAGCCCAGGGGTAGCCCAAGAGACCCAGTACTTC; D: -; size: -; J: TRBJ2-5; V: TRBV7-3
CDR3: CASRQPSGANVLTF; DNA: TGTGCCAGCAGACAGCCCTCTGGGGCCAACGTCCTGACTTTC; D: -; size: -; J: TRBJ2-6; V: TRBV6-5
CDR3: CASSPGQGETQYF; DNA: TGTGCCAGCAGCCCGGGACAGGGCGAGACCCAGTACTTC; D: TRBD1; size: -; J: TRBJ2-5; V: TRBV5-6
CDR3: CASRRGGPSYNEQFF; DNA: TGTGCCAGCAGAAGGGGGGGGCCGTCCTACAATGAGCAGTTCTTC; D: -; size: -; J: TRBJ2-1; V: TRBV6-5
CDR3: CASSLKGQTLTYNEQFF; DNA: TGTGCCAGCAGCTTGAAAGGCCAGACTCTTACCTACAATGAGCAGTTCTTC; D: -; size: -; J: TRBJ2-1; V: TRBV5-6
CDR3: CASSIVAGASYEQYF; DNA: TGTGCCAGTAGTATAGTAGCGGGAGCCTCCTACGAGCAGTACTTC; D: TRBD2; size: -; J: TRBJ2-7; V: TRBV19
CDR3: CASSQLQGIADTQYF; DNA: TGTGCCAGCAGCCAATTACAGGGGATCGCAGATACGCAGTATTTT; D: TRBD1; size: -; J: TRBJ2-3; V: TRBV16
CDR3: CASSPKTGIRTEAFF; DNA: TGTGCCAGCTCACCTAAGACAGGGATCAGGACTGAAGCTTTCTTT; D: TRBD1; size: -; J: TRBJ1-1; V: TRBV18
CDR3: CASSVGTGDYGYTF; DNA: TGTGCCAGCAGCGTAGGGACAGGAGACTATGGCTACACCTTC; D: TRBD1; size: -; J: TRBJ1-2; V: TRBV9
CDR3: CASSIGGANYGYTF; DNA: TGTGCCAGTAGTATAGGGGGAGCTAACTATGGCTACACCTTC; D: -; size: -; J: TRBJ1-2; V: TRBV19
CDR3: CASSSRSRAYEQYF; DNA: TGTGCCAGCAGTTCTCGATCTAGAGCCTACGAGCAGTACTTC; D: -; size: -; J: TRBJ2-7; V: TRBV27
CDR3: CASSQDWVKSGQSYEQYF; DNA: TGTGCCAGCAGCCAAGACTGGGTTAAGTCTGGACAGTCCTACGAGCAGTACTTC; D: -; size: -; J: TRBJ2-7; V: TRBV4-2